This T cell receptor beta chain was identified in a study of cytomegalovirus exposure and HLA in healthy donors. In the PCR, 60 Vbeta and 13 Jbeta primers were used. Sequencing was performed with immunoSEQ multiplex PCR; in TCRdb, only in-frame clones are kept and a portion is missing. This sample has roughly 160,000 clones, with over 75% found just once. Study outcomes and limitations: With high specificity and sensitivity, the classifier reportedly diagnosed cytomegalovirus status. Investigators reported fewer than 200 TCR beta chains as tied to cytomegalovirus. A later analysis, which compared TCR beta chains of equal frequency, found the HLA-associated ones more clonally expanded.

This CDR3 region has 15 residues. Per germline, CDR1 SGHKS and CDR2 YYEKEE (reference sequence). Trimming cost V 4 bases and J 5 bases; bases outside gene matches: 8. Concerning this clone itself: Its antigen is as yet unknown.

The rearrangement joins TRBV5-5 to TRBJ1-2; 10 bases fit TRBD1. The clonotype comes from a woman aged 45-60 years in good health and CMV-seropositive. Sequencing used PBMCs. CDR3 nucleotides: TGTGCCAGCAGCCTGGGACAGGGGAAGGTTTATGGCTACACCTTC. This codes for CASSLGQGKVYGYTF.